These 18 T cell receptor beta chains were sequenced from one sample in a study of OX40 agonist ivuxolimab in advanced cancers. Using immunoSEQ multiplex PCR, the repertoire was profiled, and TCRdb retains in-frame clones only, with some absent. The data contain around 30,000 clones, roughly 76% of them seen just once; the ten biggest clones take up around 20%. Here the sequenced sample was CD4+ or CD8+ T cells sorted from blood, taken in a trial of the OX40 agonist ivuxolimab. These receptors were collected from an adult with an advanced solid tumor such as melanoma, head and neck, liver or kidney cancer.

The chain recombines TRBV11-3 with TRBJ2-1, with a tentative D call TRBD1 (8 bases). The germline gives CDR1 SGHNT, CDR2 YENEEA. This CDR3 has 16 amino acids. Trimming removed 5 bases at V and 9 bases at J, with 23 bases between. The CDR3 loop is CASSHGQGGIDIEQFF. In DNA form, the CDR3 reads TGTGCCAGCAGCCATGGACAGGGAGGGATCGACATTGAGCAGTTCTTC.

The V gene is TRBV7-8, the J gene TRBJ1-1, with unresolved D. The CDR3 consists of 17 residues. V was clipped by 5 bases and J by 1 base, with 20 bases between them. Per germline, CDR1 SGHVS and CDR2 FQNEAQ. The CDR3 coding sequence is TGTGCCAGCAGCCCAAGGAGGATCCGCAGGAGGAACACTGAAGCTTTCTTT. Its translation: CASSPRRIRRRNTEAFF.

This clone was picked up a small number of times. Here the CDR3 DNA reads TGTGCCAGTAGTCATGACAGGGGGAATGTGGACACTGAAGCTTTCTTT. Amino acids: CASSHDRGNVDTEAFF. The chain carries TRBV19 and TRBJ1-1, with 9 bases fitting TRBD1. Trimming took 5 bases from V and 3 from J; bases not matched to a gene: 10. The CDR3 totals 16 residues. Germline assignment: CDR1 LNHDA and CDR2 SQIVND (reference sequence).

This chain links TRBV28 with TRBJ2-7, with 8 bases lining up with TRBD1. Germline V CDR1 and CDR2: MDHEN, SYDVKM. This CDR3 region has 12 residues. The V segment lost 9 bases and the J segment 4 bases; nucleotides outside the gene matches: 5. CDR3 nucleotides: TGTGCCAGTCGACAGGGGCTTTACGAGCAGTACTTC. Its protein is CASRQGLYEQYF.

J is TRBJ1-1 and V is TRBV30; the D gene is possibly TRBD1 (6 bases). There are 13 residues in the CDR3. Per the germline V gene, CDR1 is GTSNPN and CDR2 is SVGIG (reference sequence). V lost 2 bases, J lost 5 bases, and 12 bases lay in between. CDR3 in DNA: TGTGCCTGGAGTCGGAACAGGGAGACTGAAGCTTTCTTT. Protein sequence: CAWSRNRETEAFF. Full variable domain (outside the CDR3, taken from reference TRBV30 and TRBJ1-1): SQTIHQWPATLVQPVGSPLSLECTVEGTSNPNLYWYRQAAGRGLQLLFYSVGIGQISSEVPQNLSASRPQDRQFILSSKKLLLSDSGFYLCAWSRNRETEAFFGQGTRLTVV.

J is TRBJ2-3 and V is TRBV29-1; D unresolved. Germline CDR1 is SQVTM and CDR2 is ANQGSEA. V gave up 5 bases and J gave up 2 bases, with 11 bases separating them. This CDR3 contains 13 residues. CDR3 DNA: TGCAGCGTTAAACCCAGTTCCACAGATACGCAGTATTTT. Translated, it gives CSVKPSSTDTQYF.

This chain joins TRBV7-2 and TRBJ1-5, with 7 nucleotides matching TRBD1. The germline V gene has CDR1 SGHTA and CDR2 FQGNSA. J lost 3 bases, V lost 5 bases, and 4 bases had no gene match. The length of the CDR3 is 14 residues. CDR3 DNA: TGTGCCAGCAGCCCTGACAGGGACAATCAGCCCCAGCATTTT. Its translation is CASSPDRDNQPQHF.

The chain has TRBV5-1 and TRBJ2-7; 15 bases fit TRBD2. Germline V gives CDR1 SGHRS, CDR2 YFSETQ. Losses at the gene ends were 4 bases for V and 2 bases for J; bases not matched to a gene: 13. The CDR3 totals 19 residues. The DNA of the CDR3 is TGCGCCAGCAGCCCGGGACTAGCGGGAGGACCCACCTGGACCTACGAGCAGTACTTC. This codes for CASSPGLAGGPTWTYEQYF.

This chain connects TRBV29-1 to TRBJ2-5; 7 bases line up with TRBD2. The CDR3 length is 13 residues. The ends lost 6 bases at V and 5 bases at J; junction bases unmatched: 9. The germline V gene encodes CDR1 SQVTM and CDR2 ANQGSEA. CDR3 nucleotide sequence: TGCAGCGTAGCCGGGACTATAGTCGAGACCCAGTACTTC. Translated: CSVAGTIVETQYF.

The chain is built from TRBV27 and TRBJ2-5; 9 bases match TRBD1. The length of the CDR3 is 14 residues. Per germline, CDR1 MNHEY and CDR2 SMNVEV (reference sequence). V lost 6 bases and J lost 2; bases outside the gene matches: 4. The CDR3 DNA reads TGTGCCAGCAGGCGACAGGGGGGACAAGAGACCCAGTACTTC. This gives the protein CASRRQGGQETQYF.

The chain is built from TRBV11-2 and TRBJ2-7, with a possible D match to TRBD1 (6 bases). Between the trimmed V and J ends, which lost 5 bases and 2 bases, there was a span of 10 bases. CDR1 is SGHAT and CDR2 is FQNNGV in the germline V gene. The CDR3 spans 13 residues. CDR3 residues: CASSPGQTYEQYF. For the CDR3, the DNA is TGTGCCAGCAGCCCGGGACAAACCTACGAGCAGTACTTC.

The chain employs TRBV7-3 and TRBJ2-5, with D maybe TRBD1 (6 bases). V lost 7 bases and J 5 bases, leaving 26 bases between the germline ends. Germline V gene sequence: CDR1 SGHTA, CDR2 FQGTGA. CDR3 length equals 17 residues. The CDR3 loop reads CASNPQQGSGSCETQYF. CDR3 coding DNA: TGTGCCAGCAACCCACAACAGGGATCGGGCTCATGCGAGACCCAGTACTTC.

The gene calls are TRBV28 and TRBJ1-3, with TRBD1 identical over 8 bases. Germline V CDR1 and CDR2: MDHEN, SYDVKM. V trimming: 2 bases; J trimming: 5 bases; junction bases outside the gene matches: 5. The CDR3 runs to 15 residues. CDR3 sequence (DNA): TGTGCCAGCAGTTTACAGGGGGCTGGAAGAAACACCATATATTTT. This translates into CASSLQGAGRNTIYF.

CDR3 loop: CASSLVRAANEKLFF. CDR3 coding DNA: TGTGCCAGCAGTTTAGTAAGGGCTGCTAATGAAAAACTGTTTTTT. The rearrangement links TRBV28 to TRBJ1-4, with unresolved D. Trimming shortened V by 2 bases and J by 3 bases, and 10 bases separated the two germline ends. This CDR3 is built from 15 residues. CDR1 is MDHEN, CDR2 SYDVKM, per germline.

As DNA, the CDR3 is TGTGCCAGCAGTTACGGCGGTGAAGCTTTCTTT. As protein: CASSYGGEAFF. The chain joins TRBV6-6 to TRBJ1-1, with D uncertain. Looked up from germline, CDR1 is MNHNY and CDR2 is SVGAGI (reference sequence). This CDR3 has 11 residues. V was pared by 2 bases and J by 7 bases, with 5 bases between.

This clone was recorded only once. The chain links TRBV28 to TRBJ1-1, with a possible D match to TRBD1 (5 bases). The CDR3 consists of 16 residues. CDR1 and CDR2 from the germline V gene are MDHEN and SYDVKM. V lost 2 bases, J lost 3 bases, and 16 bases lay in between. This chain's CDR3 is CASSLGRAGGDTEAFF. The CDR3 DNA sequence: TGTGCCAGCAGTTTAGGCAGGGCGGGCGGGGACACTGAAGCTTTCTTT.

This sequence joins TRBV5-1 and TRBJ2-5; tentative D call: TRBD1 (5 bases). The germline gives CDR1 SGHRS, CDR2 YFSETQ. Trimming pared 6 bases from V and 5 bases from J, leaving 14 bases between. CDR3 length: 13 amino acids. CDR3 loop: CASKIGVGETQYF. DNA for the CDR3: TGCGCCAGCAAAATAGGGGTGGGTGAGACCCAGTACTTC.

This sequence joins TRBV30 and TRBJ1-5, with 7 bases matching TRBD1. CDR1 is GTSNPN and CDR2 is SVGIG in the germline V gene (reference sequence). V trimming: 1 base; J trimming: 5 bases; junction bases outside the gene matches: 11. The CDR3 has 16 residues. The CDR3 here is CAWSEGQTFSYQPQHF. CDR3 DNA sequence: TGTGCCTGGAGTGAGGGACAGACTTTTTCTTATCAGCCCCAGCATTTT.